The rows below give T cell receptor beta chains drawn from one sample of a study of T cells in Graves' hyperthyroidism and ophthalmopathy. TCRdb recomputed calls from the multiplex PCR reads with MiXCR, one row per CDR3 protein. Of about 300,000 distinct CDR3 sequences listed, approximately 19% were seen once; the top ten hold approximately 37%. Sample: blood. These receptors came from a man aged 50 or older with Graves' ophthalmopathy. Each CDR3 is given without its conserved first and last residue.

J	V	length	CDR3
TRBJ2-1	TRBV3-1	16	ASSEGHFGTWAYNEQF
TRBJ2-7	TRBV10-3	11	AIMGPPGHEQY
TRBJ2-7	TRBV28	11	ASSSGGGREQY
TRBJ2-1	TRBV6-2/TRBV6-3	12	ASSFSQGTWEQF
TRBJ1-6	TRBV11-2	13	ASSKQGRNNSPLH
TRBJ2-3	TRBV20-1	11	SPKEPSTDTQY
TRBJ2-1	TRBV7-8	14	ASSTRTGVSYNEQF
TRBJ2-5	TRBV11-2	13	ASSLGPLAGETQY
TRBJ2-1	TRBV10-2	13	ASSPGTSGTNEQF
TRBJ2-7	TRBV28	13	ASIHAGTGGYEQY
TRBJ2-5	TRBV2	14	ASSEALRVSQETQY
TRBJ2-1	TRBV11-2	13	ASSFRTGTYNEQF
TRBJ2-5	TRBV6-5	12	ASSYSGDAETQY
TRBJ2-3	TRBV3-1	13	ASSQGQRVADTQY
TRBJ2-1	TRBV28	7	ASTPPQF
TRBJ2-5	TRBV7-9	12	ASSGLGTSETQY
TRBJ2-6	TRBV7-2	15	ASSRRTGVIGANVLT
TRBJ2-3	TRBV5-8	14	ASSLWREASTDTQY
TRBJ2-1	TRBV3-1	9	ASSLGTLQF
TRBJ2-3	TRBV5-4	15	ASRPETSGRGGDTQY
TRBJ2-3	TRBV5-4	13	ASSLGTGLTDTQY
TRBJ2-7	TRBV20-1	11	SASGTAGWEQY
TRBJ2-4	TRBV20-1	14	SARATNLAVRYIQY
TRBJ1-1	TRBV5-1	16	ASSLATGVTFMNTEAF
TRBJ2-3	TRBV11-2	13	ASSPGLGETDTQY
TRBJ2-5	TRBV30	20	AWSAHNRRLAGGPGYQETQY
TRBJ2-2	TRBV19	12	ATRVSASTGELF
TRBJ2-7	TRBV30	9	AWAGAYEQY
TRBJ2-5	TRBV6-1	12	ASRPRSGGETQY
TRBJ2-7	TRBV7-2	13	ASSILAGISYEQY
TRBJ2-7	TRBV20-1	10	SASWRENEQY
TRBJ2-1	TRBV7-3	14	ASSILPGQGSGEQF
TRBJ2-3	TRBV7-6	12	ASSLNWGEDTQY
TRBJ2-5	TRBV9	11	ASSKAGAETQY
TRBJ2-1	TRBV5-1	14	ASSLTASLPYNEQF
TRBJ2-7	TRBV5-1	12	ASSLVAGGNEQY
TRBJ1-1	TRBV28	13	ASSVPGQGNTEAF
TRBJ1-1	TRBV29-1	12	SVRDGGLNTEAF
TRBJ2-7	TRBV28	12	ASSSRENRGEQY
TRBJ2-1	TRBV10-3	13	AITLGAGGPNEQF
TRBJ2-1	TRBV27	11	ASIQLGKNEQF
TRBJ1-6	TRBV6-5	17	ASSYSPQGLSSYNSPLH
TRBJ1-5	TRBV6-2/TRBV6-3	13	ASTQTGGSNQPQH
TRBJ1-6	TRBV20-1	13	SARPTSSYNSPLH
TRBJ2-1	TRBV7-9	13	ASWGSGSSYNEQF
TRBJ1-1	TRBV2	10	ASRDTYTEAF
TRBJ1-5	TRBV28	14	ASSLLEGWGNQPQH
TRBJ2-4	TRBV12-3/TRBV12-4	15	ASSLVVTPRAKNIQY
TRBJ1-2	TRBV3-1	12	ASSPQRGRYGYT
TRBJ2-3	TRBV7-2	11	ASRPPWGAPQY
TRBJ2-5	TRBV24-1	14	ATSDSVGGSQETQY
TRBJ2-4	TRBV6-1	12	ASTREGAKNIQY
TRBJ2-5	TRBV2	13	AIREGTSGRKTQY
TRBJ2-5	TRBV11-2	13	ASSRLAGGVETQY
TRBJ1-6	TRBV6-6	13	ASSYGEDRGSPLH
TRBJ1-3	TRBV4-2	13	ASSQERVGGNTIY
TRBJ2-2	TRBV24-1	9	ATSRSGELF